This T cell receptor beta chain was obtained from a study of OX40 agonist ivuxolimab in advanced cancers. On the study more broadly: The study reported partial responses in three patients: one hepatocellular carcinoma, two cutaneous melanoma.

Points on this clone: The antigen is unknown.

Repertoires were generated with immunoSEQ multiplex PCR, while TCRdb's copy carries only in-frame clones and drops some. The table lists around 11,000 clones, just under 75% of them singletons. Findings of the study overall: Antigen specificity of clonally expanded peripheral T cells was not established. Researchers report that CD8+ T cells had, on average, more expanded clones than CD4+.

The origin of this receptor is an adult with an advanced solid tumor such as melanoma, head and neck, liver or kidney cancer. Sequencing used CD4+ or CD8+ T cells sorted from blood, obtained in a trial of the OX40 agonist ivuxolimab.

The CDR3 DNA follows: TGTGCCAGCAGTTACTCCCAAAACACTGAAGCTTTCTTT. It encodes CASSYSQNTEAFF. The chain uses TRBV27 and TRBJ1-1, with D hard to call. Germline lookup yields CDR1 MNHEY and CDR2 SMNVEV (reference sequence). This CDR3 contains 13 residues. Trimming took off 4 bases at V and 2 bases at J, with 8 bases between the two ends.